These 27 T cell receptor beta chains came from one sample sequenced in a study of T cell responses to AZD1222 COVID-19 vaccine (dated by TCRdb to the early 2020s). The intended sense of this specimen's time point label: baseline before first vaccination. The library came from the immunoSEQ multiplex PCR assay. TCRdb obtained this table from immuneACCESS and retained in-frame rearrangements with V and J assigned. These tables miss some clones; where compared with another copy, unresolved V genes account for less than half of the shortfall, and the remainder is unexplained. This sample holds around 100,000 clones; about nine tenths were observed only once. More than 1.5% of the sample rests with the top ten. The material sequenced was peripheral blood, taken on day 0 of AZD1222 vaccination. All receptors derive from an adult in good health.

This CDR3 is CASSLEHGSYEQYF. As DNA, the CDR3 is TGTGCCAGCAGCTTAGAACATGGGAGCTACGAGCAGTACTTC. The rearrangement links TRBV7-2 to TRBJ2-7; a possible D gene is TRBD2 (5 bases). Trimming stripped 1 base from V and 3 bases from J, with 10 bases between. Germline V lookup: CDR1 SGHTA, CDR2 FQGNSA. This CDR3 has 14 amino acids.

The chain is built from TRBV10-3 and TRBJ1-2; 9 nucleotides line up with TRBD1. The CDR3 runs 17 residues. With V trimmed by 2 bases and J by 4 bases, 11 bases remained unmatched. CDR1 and CDR2 from the germline V gene are ENHRY and SYGVKD. The CDR3 here is CAISENPGQGPPYGYTF. The CDR3 DNA is TGTGCCATCAGTGAGAACCCTGGACAGGGGCCGCCCTATGGCTACACCTTC.

The chain has TRBV7-2 and TRBJ2-5; D is uncertain. V lost 0 bases to trimming and J lost 0 bases, with 5 bases between them. The length of the CDR3 is 14 residues. Germline V gene data show CDR1 as SGHTA and CDR2 as FQGNSA. The CDR3 DNA is TGTGCCAGCAGCTTAGCAGTACACCAAGAGACCCAGTACTTC. Residues: CASSLAVHQETQYF.

The gene calls are TRBV3-1 (or the pseudogene TRBV3-2) and TRBJ1-5, with no clear D. CDR1 is LGHDT and CDR2 is YNNKEL in the germline V gene (reference sequence). The CDR3 extends over 14 amino acids. Trimming left V 4 bases short and J 2 bases short, with 9 bases between. DNA of the CDR3: TGTGCCAGCAGCCCCTCCGGGGGCAATCAGCCCCAGCATTTT. Its translation is CASSPSGGNQPQHF.

The V and J genes are TRBV2 and TRBJ2-7; the match to TRBD2 covers 10 bases. This CDR3 contains 14 residues. CDR1 and CDR2 (germline): SNHLY, FYNNEI. V trimming: 4 bases; J trimming: 0 bases; junction bases outside the gene matches: 0. The CDR3 DNA is TGTGCCAGCAGTGGACTAGCGGGCTCCTACGAGCAGTACTTC. It is translated as CASSGLAGSYEQYF.

This clone was found once. J is TRBJ1-2 and V is TRBV7-2; 7 positions agree with TRBD1. This CDR3 is 13 amino acids long. The germline V gene encodes CDR1 SGHTA and CDR2 FQGNSA. Unmatched junction bases numbered 8, after V lost 8 bases and J lost 5 bases. The CDR3 protein is CASARDSYYGYTF. The CDR3 DNA is TGTGCCAGCGCCCGGGACAGCTATTATGGCTACACCTTC.

The chain is built from TRBV7-8 and TRBJ2-7; D may match TRBD1 or TRBD2 (6 bases each). Germline values: CDR1 SGHVS, CDR2 FQNEAQ. The V and J ends lost 2 bases and 3 bases respectively, with 23 bases between them. The CDR3 runs to 18 residues. In nucleotides, the CDR3 is TGTGCCAGCAGCTTAATGAGGGGGGTTGACAGGACCCTCTACGAGCAGTACTTC. This codes for CASSLMRGVDRTLYEQYF.

The chain is built from TRBV7-2 and TRBJ2-7; 8 nucleotides align to TRBD2. The CDR3 spans 14 residues. Germline CDR1 is SGHTA and CDR2 is FQGNSA. The junction had 7 bases not matched to a gene; V was cut back by 5 bases and J by 4 bases. For the CDR3, the DNA is TGTGCCAGCAGCGAAAGCGGGAGAGTTTACGAGCAGTACTTC. Translated: CASSESGRVYEQYF.

This chain links TRBV4-1 with TRBJ2-5; D is possibly TRBD1 (5 bases). CDR3 length: 13 amino acids. Germline V gives CDR1 MGHRA, CDR2 YSYEKL. V lost 8 bases and J lost 5, with 15 bases in between. The CDR3 region is CASSFQGGETQYF. The CDR3 DNA reads as TGCGCCAGCTCGTTCCAGGGTGGGGAGACCCAGTACTTC.

V usage is TRBV6-1 and J usage is TRBJ1-4; the D gene is possibly TRBD1 (5 bases). The CDR3 is 15 amino acids. Looked up from germline, CDR1 is MNHNS and CDR2 is SASEGT. With 1 base removed from V and 6 bases from J, the gap between germline ends came to 12 bases. The CDR3 coding sequence is TGTGCCAGCAGTGAAGTTCTCCAGGGCGATGAAAAACTGTTTTTT. Protein product: CASSEVLQGDEKLFF.

This clone showed up just once. J is TRBJ1-2 and V is TRBV20-1; D unresolved. The V end was cut by 3 bases, the J end by 4 bases, with 6 bases between. The CDR3 has 11 residues. The germline CDR1 and CDR2 sequences are DFQATT and SNEGSKA (reference sequence). The CDR3 here is CSASSAYGYTF. CDR3 DNA sequence: TGCAGTGCTAGTTCGGCCTATGGCTACACCTTC.

CDR3 loop: CASSLKGSGSYEQYF. CDR3 in DNA: TGTGCCAGCAGCTTAAAGGGTTCCGGGTCCTACGAGCAGTACTTC. The V gene is TRBV7-3, the J gene TRBJ2-7, with D unresolved. The CDR3 has 15 residues. The germline V gene encodes CDR1 SGHTA and CDR2 FQGTGA. The V and J ends lost 1 base and 1 base respectively, with 11 bases between them. The full variable domain, rest sourced from reference TRBV7-3 and TRBJ2-7, is GAGVSQTPSNKVTEKGKYVELRCDPISGHTALYWYRQSLGQGPEFLIYFQGTGAADDSGLPNDRFFAVRPEGSVSTLKIQRTERGDSAVYLCASSLKGSGSYEQYFGPGTRLTVT.

The J gene is TRBJ1-1, the V gene TRBV11-3; D ambiguous. V was clipped by 1 base and J by 1 base, with 4 bases between them. Germline assignment: CDR1 SGHNT and CDR2 YENEEA. The CDR3 covers 13 residues. The CDR3 region has the DNA TGTGCCAGCAGCTTAGGAACGAACACTGAAGCTTTCTTT. Its translation is CASSLGTNTEAFF.

The V call is TRBV5-1, the J call TRBJ2-2; no reliable D call. V was pared by 10 bases and J by 3 bases, with 13 bases between. The V gene's germline CDR1 is SGHRS and CDR2 YFSETQ. The CDR3 spans 13 residues. In DNA, the CDR3 is TGCGCCGGCATGGAAAGTGACACCGGGGAGCTGTTTTTT. This encodes CAGMESDTGELFF.

The V call is TRBV27, the J call TRBJ2-3; D remains ambiguous. CDR1 is MNHEY and CDR2 is SMNVEV in the germline V gene (reference sequence). The CDR3 extends over 13 amino acids. V was cut by 3 bases and J by 5 bases, with 9 bases left in between. CDR3 DNA sequence: TGTGCCAGCAGTTTTACTTGGCGAGATACGCAGTATTTT. Translating it yields CASSFTWRDTQYF.

The V and J genes are TRBV7-8 and TRBJ1-3, with D perhaps TRBD1 (5 bases). Between the trimmed V and J ends, which lost 5 bases and 2 bases, there was a span of 16 bases. Per germline, CDR1 SGHVS and CDR2 FQNEAQ. The CDR3 consists of 16 residues. In DNA, the CDR3 is TGTGCCAGCAGCCAACAACCGGGACTGACTGGAAACACCATATATTTT. Protein sequence: CASSQQPGLTGNTIYF.

The CDR3 spells CASSLSRYQPQHF. CDR3 DNA sequence: TGTGCCAGCAGTTTATCGAGGTATCAGCCCCAGCATTTT. V and J are TRBV27 and TRBJ1-5; D unresolved. V shed 0 bases and J shed 5 bases, with 5 bases lying between them. Germline V lookup: CDR1 MNHEY, CDR2 SMNVEV (reference sequence). The CDR3 totals 13 residues.

The chain combines TRBV27 with TRBJ1-2, with 7 bases that match TRBD1. The CDR3 consists of 13 residues. The trim removed 2 bases at V and 7 bases at J, leaving 4 bases unmatched. The V gene's germline CDR1 is MNHEY and CDR2 SMNVEV (reference sequence). This CDR3 is CASSLEGGRGYTF. The CDR3 nucleotides are TGTGCCAGCAGTTTAGAAGGGGGCCGTGGCTACACCTTC.

The chain joins TRBV19 to TRBJ2-5; 10 bases line up with TRBD2. The germline V gene has CDR1 LNHDA and CDR2 SQIVND (reference sequence). This CDR3 is 15 amino acids long. The V gene end was trimmed by 7 bases and the J gene end by 4 bases; junction bases not matched to a gene: 9. The chain's CDR3 is CASTPTRTSGETQYF. The CDR3, as DNA: TGTGCCAGTACCCCAACCAGGACTAGCGGAGAGACCCAGTACTTC.

Of note for this clone: The same CDR3 is also encoded by other DNA sequences in this sample. The CDR3 nucleotides read TGTGCCAGCAGTCAACTCACCGGGGAGCTGTTTTTT. Translated, it gives CASSQLTGELFF. V usage is TRBV27 and J usage is TRBJ2-2; D unclear. There are 12 residues in the CDR3. From germline, CDR1 is MNHEY and CDR2 SMNVEV (reference sequence). Trimming removed 5 bases from V and 4 bases from J, with 5 bases in between.

The J gene is TRBJ2-7, the V gene TRBV7-2, with D perhaps being TRBD1 or TRBD2 (5 bases each). V was shortened by 4 bases and J by 9 bases, with 13 bases between the two germline ends. Germline V gene sequence: CDR1 SGHTA, CDR2 FQGNSA. The CDR3 extends over 12 amino acids. The CDR3 nucleotides are TGTGCCAGCAGCTGGGACCGCGTCTCGCAGTACTTC. Translation gives CASSWDRVSQYF.

The chain carries TRBV6-5 and TRBJ1-2; D remains ambiguous. V was trimmed by 7 bases and J by 2 bases, leaving 8 bases between them. Germline assignment: CDR1 MNHEY and CDR2 SVGAGI. The CDR3 extends over 12 amino acids. The CDR3 DNA reads TGTGCCAGCAAGGGAGACAACTATGGCTACACCTTC. It specifies CASKGDNYGYTF.

The chain is built from TRBV3-1 (or the pseudogene TRBV3-2) and TRBJ2-7, with unresolved D. Trimming took 0 bases from V and 1 from J, leaving 7 bases between them. The CDR3 has 14 residues. Germline V lookup: CDR1 LGHDT, CDR2 YNNKEL (reference sequence). The CDR3 is CASSQDRMSYEQYF. The CDR3 nucleotides are TGTGCCAGCAGCCAAGATCGTATGTCCTACGAGCAGTACTTC.

This clone was picked up one time. The CDR3 spells CASSMGPNYEQYF. CDR3 coding DNA: TGTGCCAGTAGTATGGGCCCTAACTACGAGCAGTACTTC. The chain employs TRBV19 and TRBJ2-7; D is unclear. The V end lost 3 bases, the J end lost 3 bases, and 9 bases lay between the germline ends. The CDR3 is made up of 13 amino acids. From germline, CDR1 is LNHDA and CDR2 SQIVND (reference sequence).

This rearrangement joins TRBV5-1 to TRBJ2-7; the D gene is possibly TRBD2 (5 bases). This CDR3 has 16 residues. Trimming left V 0 bases short and J 5 bases short, with 18 bases between. From germline, CDR1 is SGHRS and CDR2 YFSETQ. CDR3: CASSLGLASQSNEQYF. In nucleotides, the CDR3 is TGCGCCAGCAGCTTGGGATTGGCTAGCCAGTCGAACGAGCAGTACTTC.

V usage is TRBV3-1 (or the pseudogene TRBV3-2) and J usage is TRBJ2-7; 10 bases fit TRBD2. Germline V lookup: CDR1 LGHDT, CDR2 YNNKEL (reference sequence). The J segment lost 2 bases and the V segment lost 5 bases, leaving 6 bases of the junction unmatched. The CDR3 loop spans 15 amino acids. As DNA, the CDR3 is TGTGCCAGCAGCTTCCTCAGCGGGAGGGCCTACGAGCAGTACTTC. Protein product: CASSFLSGRAYEQYF.

The J gene is TRBJ1-2, the V gene TRBV18, with D hard to call. V gave up 0 bases and J gave up 0 bases, with 17 bases separating them. This CDR3 contains 18 residues. Germline-derived CDR1 and CDR2 are KGHSH and LQKENI. The CDR3 sequence is CASSPPQRSGSTNYGYTF. The CDR3 coding sequence is TGTGCCAGCTCACCACCCCAAAGGTCGGGCAGCACTAACTATGGCTACACCTTC.